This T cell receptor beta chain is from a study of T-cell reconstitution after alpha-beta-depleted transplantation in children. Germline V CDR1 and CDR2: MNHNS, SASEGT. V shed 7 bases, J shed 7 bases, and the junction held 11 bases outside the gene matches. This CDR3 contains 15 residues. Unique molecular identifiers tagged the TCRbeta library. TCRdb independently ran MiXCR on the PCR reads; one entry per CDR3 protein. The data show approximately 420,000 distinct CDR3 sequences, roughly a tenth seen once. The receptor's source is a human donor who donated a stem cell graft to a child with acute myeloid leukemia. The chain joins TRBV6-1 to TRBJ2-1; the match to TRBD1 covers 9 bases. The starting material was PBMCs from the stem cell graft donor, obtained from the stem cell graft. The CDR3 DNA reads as TGTGCCAGCACTCCTGGGACAGGGCGTTCAAATGAGCAGTTCTTC. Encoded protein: CASTPGTGRSNEQFF.